This T cell receptor beta chain was documented in a study of blood T cell repertoires in COVID-19. As for the study in general: From T cells, B-cell-depleted T cells, or PBMCs came the material, which was cDNA or gDNA.

The ends lost 4 bases at V and 4 bases at J; junction bases unmatched: 2. CDR1 SNHLY and CDR2 FYNNEI come from the germline V gene. The CDR3 runs to 14 residues. Original data processing: Reference gene primers were amplified, and this amplification served to estimate nucleated cell counts. Clones were read by immunoSEQ multiplex PCR, and TCRdb kept only the in-frame ones, dropping some. That table is the source of V, J and clone size, and D and trimming were worked out from the DNA. The sample consists of over 200,000 clones, 70% to 85% of them appearing once. Cohorts were assigned according to the clinical history that participants reported. Two negative PCRs, clearance, or symptom resolution had been documented for recovered Cohort 3 donors.

The chain joins TRBV2 to TRBJ1-1; 11 nucleotides line up with TRBD1. The clonotype originates from a man between 60 and 70 years old who had recovered from COVID-19. Input material: PBMCs or T cells enriched from blood (not recorded which). As DNA, the CDR3 is TGTGCCAGCAGTGGGACAGGGGGCTTCACTGAAGCTTTCTTT. It specifies CASSGTGGFTEAFF.